Listed below are T cell receptor beta chains from one sample, sequenced in a study of naive CD8 T cells in extremely preterm neonates. The data were produced by immunoSEQ multiplex PCR, yet TCRdb's version contains in-frame clones alone and is incomplete. The sample records thousands of clones, approximately 96% being singletons. The specimen sequenced was naive CD8+ T cells from blood. The receptors originated from a human donor in good health. Each CDR3 is given with its conserved first and last residue. Fields, in order: CDR3 protein, CDR3 DNA, V gene, CDR3 length, J gene, D gene, clone size. The D gene is left open where the match is weak. Not all rows give a size; the values are once, few, many and, for expanded clones, a class.

CDR3aa: CASVGATNEKLFF
CDR3nt: TGTGCCAGCGTAGGAGCAACTAATGAAAAACTGTTTTTT
v_gene: TRBV28
len: 13
j_gene: TRBJ1-4
d_gene: .
abundance: .

CDR3aa: CASSRGGMNTGELFF
CDR3nt: TGTGCCAGCAGCAGGGGCGGGATGAACACCGGGGAGCTGTTTTTT
v_gene: TRBV9
len: 15
j_gene: TRBJ2-2
d_gene: .
abundance: .

CDR3aa: CASRRQKNTEAFF
CDR3nt: TGTGCCAGCAGGAGACAGAAGAACACTGAAGCTTTCTTT
v_gene: TRBV6-5
len: 13
j_gene: TRBJ1-1
d_gene: .
abundance: .

CDR3aa: CASSYGPQDSNQPQHF
CDR3nt: TGTGCCAGCAGTTACGGGCCGCAGGATAGCAATCAGCCCCAGCATTTT
v_gene: TRBV6-5
len: 16
j_gene: TRBJ1-5
d_gene: .
abundance: .

CDR3aa: CASSLAGQGHTEAFF
CDR3nt: TGTGCCAGCAGCTTAGCCGGACAGGGACACACTGAAGCTTTCTTT
v_gene: TRBV11-2
len: 15
j_gene: TRBJ1-1
d_gene: TRBD1
abundance: .

CDR3aa: CASSNIGGGTDTQYF
CDR3nt: TGTGCCAGCAGTAACATCGGGGGTGGCACAGATACGCAGTATTTT
v_gene: TRBV27
len: 15
j_gene: TRBJ2-3
d_gene: .
abundance: .

CDR3aa: CASSLDGGNYGYTF
CDR3nt: TGTGCCAGCAGCTTGGACGGGGGGAACTATGGCTACACCTTC
v_gene: TRBV7-9
len: 14
j_gene: TRBJ1-2
d_gene: .
abundance: .

CDR3aa: CASSLPPGEQPNTGELFF
CDR3nt: TGTGCCAGCAGCTTGCCCCCGGGGGAGCAGCCGAACACCGGGGAGCTGTTTTTT
v_gene: TRBV7-9
len: 18
j_gene: TRBJ2-2
d_gene: .
abundance: .

CDR3aa: CAWSLGDEQYF
CDR3nt: TGTGCCTGGAGCCTCGGGGACGAGCAGTACTTC
v_gene: TRBV30
len: 11
j_gene: TRBJ2-7
d_gene: .
abundance: .

CDR3aa: CASSLGRLGAGELFF
CDR3nt: TGTGCCAGCAGCTTAGGACGACTCGGGGCCGGGGAGCTGTTTTTT
v_gene: TRBV7-6
len: 15
j_gene: TRBJ2-2
d_gene: .
abundance: .

CDR3aa: CAISGGQRDVVEQYF
CDR3nt: TGTGCCATCAGTGGGGGGCAGCGGGACGTGGTCGAGCAGTACTTC
v_gene: TRBV10-3
len: 15
j_gene: TRBJ2-7
d_gene: .
abundance: .

CDR3aa: CASSGGTGAYNEQFF
CDR3nt: TGCGCCAGCAGCGGGGGAACAGGGGCATACAATGAGCAGTTCTTC
v_gene: TRBV5-1
len: 15
j_gene: TRBJ2-1
d_gene: TRBD1
abundance: .

CDR3aa: CASRDTDGYTF
CDR3nt: TGTGCCAGCAGAGACACAGATGGCTACACCTTC
v_gene: TRBV28
len: 11
j_gene: TRBJ1-2
d_gene: .
abundance: .

CDR3aa: CASRDHGGGKNYGYTF
CDR3nt: TGCGCCAGCAGGGACCATGGGGGGGGGAAAAACTATGGCTACACCTTC
v_gene: TRBV10-1
len: 16
j_gene: TRBJ1-2
d_gene: .
abundance: few

CDR3aa: CASSQDVTANYGYTF
CDR3nt: TGCGCCAGCAGCCAAGATGTTACAGCCAACTATGGCTACACCTTC
v_gene: TRBV4-1
len: 15
j_gene: TRBJ1-2
d_gene: .
abundance: .

CDR3aa: CASSLVAGGVYSPLHF
CDR3nt: TGTGCCAGCAGTTTAGTGGCAGGGGGCGTTTATTCACCCCTCCACTTT
v_gene: TRBV28
len: 16
j_gene: TRBJ1-6
d_gene: TRBD1
abundance: .

CDR3aa: CASSQEWGDTEAFF
CDR3nt: TGTGCCAGCAGCCAAGAGTGGGGAGACACTGAAGCTTTCTTT
v_gene: TRBV4-2
len: 14
j_gene: TRBJ1-1
d_gene: .
abundance: .

CDR3aa: CASERESGEQYF
CDR3nt: TGCGCCAGCGAAAGGGAGTCGGGTGAGCAGTACTTC
v_gene: TRBV5-1
len: 12
j_gene: TRBJ2-7
d_gene: .
abundance: .

CDR3aa: CASSDRRTGSNYGYTF
CDR3nt: TGTGCCAGCAGCGATCGAAGGACAGGCAGCAACTATGGCTACACCTTC
v_gene: TRBV2
len: 16
j_gene: TRBJ1-2
d_gene: TRBD1
abundance: .

CDR3aa: CATRGGSHEQYF
CDR3nt: TGTGCCACCCGGGGCGGGAGTCACGAGCAGTACTTC
v_gene: TRBV27
len: 12
j_gene: TRBJ2-7
d_gene: TRBD2
abundance: .

CDR3aa: CASSKRQGAGYGYTF
CDR3nt: TGTGCCAGCAGCAAACGACAGGGGGCGGGATATGGCTACACCTTC
v_gene: TRBV7-9
len: 15
j_gene: TRBJ1-2
d_gene: TRBD1
abundance: .

CDR3aa: CASSLANTEAFF
CDR3nt: TGTGCCAGCAGTTTGGCAAACACTGAAGCTTTCTTT
v_gene: TRBV28
len: 12
j_gene: TRBJ1-1
d_gene: .
abundance: .

CDR3aa: CASSRTGVSNQPQHF
CDR3nt: TGTGCCAGCAGCCGGACAGGGGTTAGCAATCAGCCCCAGCATTTT
v_gene: TRBV7-2
len: 15
j_gene: TRBJ1-5
d_gene: TRBD1
abundance: .

CDR3aa: CASSLTTGLNTEAFF
CDR3nt: TGCGCCAGCAGCCTAACTACAGGTCTGAACACTGAAGCTTTCTTT
v_gene: TRBV4-1
len: 15
j_gene: TRBJ1-1
d_gene: .
abundance: .

CDR3aa: CASSNQGRIQYF
CDR3nt: TGTGCCAGCAGCAACCAGGGGAGAATTCAGTACTTC
v_gene: TRBV2
len: 12
j_gene: TRBJ2-4
d_gene: .
abundance: .

CDR3aa: CASSLGSTGYEQYF
CDR3nt: TGTGCCAGCAGTTTGGGCTCAACAGGGTACGAGCAGTACTTC
v_gene: TRBV27
len: 14
j_gene: TRBJ2-7
d_gene: .
abundance: .

CDR3aa: CASSLVSSGYTTDTQYF
CDR3nt: TGTGCCAGCAGCTTAGTGTCTAGCGGTTACACCACAGATACGCAGTATTTT
v_gene: TRBV7-2
len: 17
j_gene: TRBJ2-3
d_gene: TRBD2
abundance: .

CDR3aa: CASSTTSGGYEQYF
CDR3nt: TGTGCCAGCAGTACCACTAGCGGGGGGTACGAGCAGTACTTC
v_gene: TRBV27
len: 14
j_gene: TRBJ2-7
d_gene: TRBD2
abundance: .